These 26 T cell receptor beta chains came from one sample sequenced in a study of T cell responses to AZD1222 COVID-19 vaccine. Using immunoSEQ multiplex PCR, the repertoire was profiled, and TCRdb retains in-frame clones only, with some absent. The sample has 150,000 to 200,000 clones; over 80% are singletons. Sample: peripheral blood, taken on day 0 of MenACWY control vaccination. The receptors here all came from an adult in good health.

The rearrangement links TRBV6-5 to TRBJ2-6, with a weak D call TRBD1 (5 bases). In germline, CDR1 is MNHEY, CDR2 SVGAGI. The CDR3 totals 13 residues. Trimming cost V 8 bases and J 12 bases, with 17 bases left between them. The CDR3 nucleotides read TGTGCCAGCGTTATGGGGCCGGGTGGCGTCCTGACTTTC. Translated, it gives CASVMGPGGVLTF.

As concerns this clone: An end of the junction differs from the germline gene, which may be a read error. The chain recombines TRBV20-1 with TRBJ2-7; 9 bases match TRBD1. This CDR3 comprises 10 residues. Germline CDR1 DFQATT, CDR2 SNEGSKA (reference sequence). In DNA form, the CDR3 reads TGCAGTGCTAGAGGGACAGGGGATCACTTC. This encodes CSARGTGDHF.

The V and J genes are TRBV11-2 and TRBJ2-1; D is undetermined. CDR3 length equals 20 residues. Trimming removed 0 bases from V and 3 bases from J, with 24 bases in between. CDR1 and CDR2 (germline): SGHAT, FQNNGV. The CDR3 coding sequence is TGTGCCAGCAGCTTAGATGCCCAGTTTACACCAAGGCAGGACTACAATGAGCAGTTCTTC. This translates into CASSLDAQFTPRQDYNEQFF.

This chain joins TRBV27 and TRBJ2-1; TRBD2 might be the D (5 bases). Per germline, CDR1 MNHEY and CDR2 SMNVEV (reference sequence). Trimming took off 5 bases at V and 9 bases at J, with 17 bases between the two ends. The CDR3 is made up of 14 amino acids. In nucleotides, the CDR3 is TGTGCCAGCAGTGCCCAACTAGTATCCGGTGAGCAGTTCTTC. The encoded protein is CASSAQLVSGEQFF.

The J gene is TRBJ2-2, the V gene TRBV15, with D maybe TRBD1 (5 bases). Germline values: CDR1 LNHNV, CDR2 YYDKDF (reference sequence). V was cut by 3 bases and J by 1 base, with 9 bases left in between. The CDR3 loop spans 15 amino acids. The CDR3 here is CATSRATENTGELFF. In DNA, the CDR3 is TGTGCCACCAGCAGGGCGACAGAGAACACCGGGGAGCTGTTTTTT.

The V call is TRBV5-4, the J call TRBJ1-2, with 7 bases identical to TRBD1. The germline CDR1 and CDR2 sequences are SGHNT and YYREEE (reference sequence). This CDR3 comprises 15 residues. The V segment lost 0 bases and the J segment 7 bases; nucleotides outside the gene matches: 9. This CDR3 is CASSLGADRWSGYTF. As DNA, the CDR3 is TGTGCCAGCAGCTTGGGGGCGGACAGGTGGAGTGGCTACACCTTC.

The chain recombines TRBV7-6 with TRBJ1-1; D unresolved. V was clipped by 2 bases and J by 3 bases, with 13 bases between them. The CDR3 contains 15 residues. Per germline, CDR1 SGHVS and CDR2 FNYEAQ. The DNA for the CDR3 is TGTGCCAGCAGCTTATCCTTCGGGTGGGACACTGAAGCTTTCTTT. Amino acids: CASSLSFGWDTEAFF. The whole variable domain, remainder taken from reference TRBV7-6 and TRBJ1-1, is GAGVSQSPRYKVTKRGQDVALRCDPISGHVSLYWYRQALGQGPEFLTYFNYEAQQDKSGLPNDRFSAERPEGSISTLTIQRTEQRDSAMYRCASSLSFGWDTEAFFGQGTRLTVV.

This sequence joins TRBV7-9 and TRBJ1-2; D might be TRBD1 (5 bases). This CDR3 is built from 16 residues. Trimming took 2 bases from V and 6 from J, leaving 19 bases between them. Germline V gives CDR1 SEHNR, CDR2 FQNEAQ (reference sequence). CDR3 amino acids: CASSLFRPGRADGYTF. DNA for the CDR3: TGTGCCAGCAGCTTATTTCGGCCAGGGAGGGCTGATGGCTACACCTTC. Full variable domain (missing parts from reference TRBV7-9 and TRBJ1-2): DTGVSQNPRHKITKRGQNVTFRCDPISEHNRLYWYRQTLGQGPEFLTYFQNEAQLEKSRLLSDRFSAERPKGSFSTLEIQRTEQGDSAMYLCASSLFRPGRADGYTFGSGTRLTVV.

The genes are TRBV21-1 and TRBJ2-1. TRBV21-1 is a known pseudogene. There are 12 residues in the CDR3. CDR3 protein: CASSRRHNEQFF. The CDR3 DNA follows: TGTGCCAGCAGCCGTCGACACAATGAGCAGTTCTTC.

CDR3 DNA sequence: TGCAGTGCTAGGAGGGACGAGCAGTACTTC. Amino acids: CSARRDEQYF. The chain employs TRBV20-1 and TRBJ2-7; tentatively, D is TRBD2 (5 bases). Trimming removed 3 bases at V and 5 bases at J, with 5 bases between. Germline values: CDR1 DFQATT, CDR2 SNEGSKA (reference sequence). The CDR3 contains 10 residues.

The chain employs TRBV3-1 (or the pseudogene TRBV3-2) and TRBJ2-3; D is unclear. CDR1 and CDR2 (germline): LGHDT, YNNKEL (reference sequence). V was shortened by 5 bases and J by 8 bases, with 14 bases between the two germline ends. The CDR3 has 13 amino acids. CDR3 protein: CASSYRLSGTQYF. Written as DNA, the CDR3 is TGTGCCAGCAGCTACCGACTCTCAGGTACGCAGTATTTT.

The rearrangement links TRBV9 to TRBJ2-2; no clear D. This CDR3 is 15 amino acids long. The germline gives CDR1 SGDLS, CDR2 YYNGEE. V was trimmed by 0 bases and J by 4 bases, leaving 10 bases between them. CDR3 protein: CASSVALVRTGELFF. The DNA for the CDR3 is TGTGCCAGCAGCGTAGCACTTGTCCGCACCGGGGAGCTGTTTTTT.

The rearrangement uses TRBV5-6 and TRBJ2-3; TRBD2 agrees at 11 bases. Germline V gives CDR1 SGHDT, CDR2 YYEEEE. This CDR3 is 16 amino acids long. The junction had 1 base not matched to a gene; V was cut back by 0 bases and J by 1 base. The CDR3 bases are TGTGCCAGCAGCTTGGGACTAGCGGGGCGCACAGATACGCAGTATTTT. This codes for CASSLGLAGRTDTQYF.

Written as DNA, the CDR3 is TGTGCCAGCAGTTGGGGCATAAATCAGCCCCAGCATTTT. Amino acids: CASSWGINQPQHF. The genes are TRBV27 and TRBJ1-5, with D possibly being TRBD1 (5 bases). Trimming pared 4 bases from V and 4 bases from J, leaving 8 bases between. Germline V CDR1 and CDR2: MNHEY, SMNVEV (reference sequence). The CDR3 has 13 residues.

The rearrangement joins TRBV5-1 to TRBJ1-5; D is uncertain. V was pared by 0 bases and J by 2 bases, with 9 bases between. The CDR3 is 15 amino acids. CDR1 and CDR2 from the germline V gene are SGHRS and YFSETQ. CDR3 protein: CASSLDGYRNQPQHF. The CDR3 DNA sequence: TGCGCCAGCAGCTTGGATGGTTATCGCAATCAGCCCCAGCATTTT.

The J gene is TRBJ2-3, the V gene TRBV5-1; D not resolved. V was shortened by 0 bases and J by 0 bases, with 8 bases between the two germline ends. The length of the CDR3 is 15 residues. CDR1 and CDR2 (germline): SGHRS, YFSETQ. The CDR3, as DNA: TGCGCCAGCAGCTTGGATGTGGGGAGCACAGATACGCAGTATTTT. Protein product: CASSLDVGSTDTQYF.

The rearrangement links TRBV5-4 to TRBJ2-1; 12 positions match TRBD2. V was clipped by 4 bases and J by 9 bases; unmatched bases: 11. In germline, CDR1 is SGHNT, CDR2 YYREEE (reference sequence). The CDR3 has 16 amino acids. This chain's CDR3 is CASSPPSGLAGGEQFF. CDR3 DNA sequence: TGTGCCAGCAGCCCTCCATCGGGACTAGCGGGTGGTGAGCAGTTCTTC.

The chain uses TRBV6-1 and TRBJ2-1; 9 bases are shared with TRBD2. The CDR3 extends over 18 amino acids. The V gene end was trimmed by 5 bases and the J gene end by 5 bases; junction bases not matched to a gene: 16. The germline gives CDR1 MNHNS, CDR2 SASEGT. This chain's CDR3 is CASSKVSSGTSTDNEQFF. Here the CDR3 DNA reads TGTGCCAGCAGTAAAGTCTCCTCCGGGACTAGCACCGACAATGAGCAGTTCTTC.

The chain recombines TRBV29-1 with TRBJ1-1; D is unresolved. The CDR3 covers 14 residues. Between the trimmed V and J ends, which lost 4 bases and 0 bases, there was a span of 12 bases. Germline V CDR1 and CDR2: SQVTM, ANQGSEA. The CDR3 nucleotides are TGCAGCGTTGGAATGGGTGGCATGAACACTGAAGCTTTCTTT. This codes for CSVGMGGMNTEAFF.

The chain joins TRBV27 to TRBJ2-2; the D gene is possibly TRBD1 (6 bases). This CDR3 has 15 residues. V was clipped by 6 bases and J by 5 bases, with 16 bases between them. The germline V gene encodes CDR1 MNHEY and CDR2 SMNVEV (reference sequence). In DNA, the CDR3 is TGTGCCAGCAGAGTAACAGGGTTACGGACCGGGGAGCTGTTTTTT. It yields the protein CASRVTGLRTGELFF.

This chain connects TRBV5-1 to TRBJ2-3; 14 bases agree with TRBD2. The germline CDR1 and CDR2 sequences are SGHRS and YFSETQ. CDR3 length equals 15 residues. The V segment lost 4 bases and the J segment 7 bases; nucleotides outside the gene matches: 5. CDR3 region: CASSNGTSGSYTQYF. CDR3 DNA: TGCGCCAGCAGCAACGGGACTAGCGGGAGTTATACGCAGTATTTT. Based on the CDR3 plus reference TRBV5-1 and TRBJ2-3, the full variable domain is KAGVTQTPRYLIKTRGQQVTLSCSPISGHRSVSWYQQTPGQGLQFLFEYFSETQRNKGNFPGRFSGRQFSNSRSEMNVSTLELGDSALYLCASSNGTSGSYTQYFGPGTRLTVL.

The chain has TRBV20-1 and TRBJ1-1; D remains ambiguous. The germline V and J ends were trimmed by 3 bases and 4 bases, with 27 bases remaining between them. CDR3 length equals 18 residues. Looked up from germline, CDR1 is DFQATT and CDR2 is SNEGSKA (reference sequence). This CDR3 is CSASPNVAGHGWVTEAFF. CDR3 nucleotide sequence: TGCAGTGCTAGTCCCAATGTAGCAGGCCACGGTTGGGTCACTGAAGCTTTCTTT.

The rearrangement joins TRBV28 to TRBJ2-7; D is unclear. Trimming removed 3 bases at V and 1 base at J, with 7 bases between. Germline V gene sequence: CDR1 MDHEN, CDR2 SYDVKM. CDR3 length: 13 residues. CDR3 in DNA: TGTGCCAGCAGTTTCGGCTTTTCCTACGAGCAGTACTTC. Protein product: CASSFGFSYEQYF.

The chain is built from TRBV27 and TRBJ2-5; the D gene is possibly TRBD1 (6 bases). V was cut by 0 bases and J by 4 bases, with 15 bases left in between. CDR1 and CDR2 from the germline V gene are MNHEY and SMNVEV (reference sequence). The CDR3 sequence is 16 residues long. The CDR3 bases are TGTGCCAGCAGTTTATCGAGCCCGACAGGCCGAGAGACCCAGTACTTC. Its translation: CASSLSSPTGRETQYF.

The chain employs TRBV30 and TRBJ2-7; D possibly corresponds to TRBD1 (5 bases). The germline V and J ends were trimmed by 2 bases and 5 bases, with 19 bases remaining between them. This CDR3 comprises 15 residues. Looked up from germline, CDR1 is GTSNPN and CDR2 is SVGIG (reference sequence). CDR3 in DNA: TGTGCCTGGAGTTTCCAGGGCCCGGCAGTGAACGAGCAGTACTTC. This sequence encodes CAWSFQGPAVNEQYF.

DNA for the CDR3: TGCGCCAGCAGCCAAGATGACAGCTACGAGCAGTACTTC. It is translated as CASSQDDSYEQYF. The chain is built from TRBV4-1 and TRBJ2-7; D is perhaps TRBD1 (5 bases). Trimming shortened V by 0 bases and J by 3 bases, and 6 bases separated the two germline ends. Germline lookup yields CDR1 MGHRA and CDR2 YSYEKL. The CDR3 spans 13 residues.